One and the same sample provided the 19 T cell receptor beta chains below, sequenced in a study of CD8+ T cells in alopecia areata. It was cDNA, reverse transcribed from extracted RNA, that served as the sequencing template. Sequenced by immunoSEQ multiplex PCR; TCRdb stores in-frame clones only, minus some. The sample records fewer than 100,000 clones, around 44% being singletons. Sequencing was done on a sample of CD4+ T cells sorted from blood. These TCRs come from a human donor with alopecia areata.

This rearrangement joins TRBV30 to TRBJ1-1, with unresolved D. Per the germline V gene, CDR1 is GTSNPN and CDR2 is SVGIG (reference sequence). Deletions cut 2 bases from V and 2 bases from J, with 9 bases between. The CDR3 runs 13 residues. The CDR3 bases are TGTGCCTGGAGTCGGGCGGAAAACACTGAAGCTTTCTTT. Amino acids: CAWSRAENTEAFF.

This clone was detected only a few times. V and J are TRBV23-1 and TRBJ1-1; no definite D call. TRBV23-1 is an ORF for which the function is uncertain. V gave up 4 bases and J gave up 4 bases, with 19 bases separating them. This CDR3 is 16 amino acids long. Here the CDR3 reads CASSPVLDGGPTEAFF. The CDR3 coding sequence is TGCGCCAGCAGTCCCGTACTAGACGGAGGTCCCACTGAAGCTTTCTTT.

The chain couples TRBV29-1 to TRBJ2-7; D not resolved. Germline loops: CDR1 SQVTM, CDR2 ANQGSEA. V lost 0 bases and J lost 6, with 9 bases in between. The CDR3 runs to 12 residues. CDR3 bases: TGCAGCGTTGAAGATATGGAATCCGAGCAGTACTTC. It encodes CSVEDMESEQYF.

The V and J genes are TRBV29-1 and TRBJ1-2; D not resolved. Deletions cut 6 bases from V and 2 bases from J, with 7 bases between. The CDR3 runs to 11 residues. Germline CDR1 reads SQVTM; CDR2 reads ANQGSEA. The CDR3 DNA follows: TGCAGCGTGCGGGCAAACTATGGCTACACCTTC. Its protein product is CSVRANYGYTF.

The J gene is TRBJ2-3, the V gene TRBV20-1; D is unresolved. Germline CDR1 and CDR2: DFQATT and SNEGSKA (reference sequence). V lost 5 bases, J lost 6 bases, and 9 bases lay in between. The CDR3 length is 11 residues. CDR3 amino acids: CSAQLGDTQYF. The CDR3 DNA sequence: TGCAGTGCTCAACTGGGGGATACGCAGTATTTT.

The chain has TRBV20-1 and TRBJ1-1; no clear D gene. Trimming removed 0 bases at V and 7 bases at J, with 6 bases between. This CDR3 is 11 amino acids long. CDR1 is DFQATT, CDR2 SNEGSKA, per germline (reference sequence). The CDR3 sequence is CSARDSFEAFF. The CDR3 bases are TGCAGTGCTAGAGACAGCTTTGAAGCTTTCTTT.

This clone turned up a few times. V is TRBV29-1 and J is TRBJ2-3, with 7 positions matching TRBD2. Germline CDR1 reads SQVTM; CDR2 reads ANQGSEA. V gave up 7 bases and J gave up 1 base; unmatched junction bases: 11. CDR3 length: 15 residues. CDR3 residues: CSALWGRVGTDTQYF. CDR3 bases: TGCAGCGCCCTTTGGGGGAGGGTTGGCACAGATACGCAGTATTTT.

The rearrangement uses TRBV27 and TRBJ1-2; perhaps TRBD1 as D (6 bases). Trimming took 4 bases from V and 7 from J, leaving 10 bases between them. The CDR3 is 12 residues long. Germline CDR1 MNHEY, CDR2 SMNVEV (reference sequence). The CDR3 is CASSSLRGGYTF. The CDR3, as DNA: TGTGCCAGCAGTTCACTCAGGGGTGGCTACACCTTC.

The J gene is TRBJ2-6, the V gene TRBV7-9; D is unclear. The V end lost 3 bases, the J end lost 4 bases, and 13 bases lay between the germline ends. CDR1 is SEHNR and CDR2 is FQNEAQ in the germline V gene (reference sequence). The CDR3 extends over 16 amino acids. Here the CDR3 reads CASSFTLGPGANVLTF. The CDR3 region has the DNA TGTGCCAGCAGCTTCACCCTAGGTCCCGGGGCCAACGTCCTGACTTTC.

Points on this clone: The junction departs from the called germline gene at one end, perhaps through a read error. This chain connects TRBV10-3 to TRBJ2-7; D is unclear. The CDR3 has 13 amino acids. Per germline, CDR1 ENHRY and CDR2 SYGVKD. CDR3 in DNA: TGTGCCATCACTGAGAAGATATCCTACGAGCAGTACTTC. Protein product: CAITEKISYEQYF.

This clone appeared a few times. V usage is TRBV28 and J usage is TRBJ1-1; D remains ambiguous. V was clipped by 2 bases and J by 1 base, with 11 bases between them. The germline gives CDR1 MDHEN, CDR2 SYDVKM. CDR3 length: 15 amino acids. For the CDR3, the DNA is TGTGCCAGCAGTTTAGGTGGCGGGAGGAACACTGAAGCTTTCTTT. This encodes CASSLGGGRNTEAFF.

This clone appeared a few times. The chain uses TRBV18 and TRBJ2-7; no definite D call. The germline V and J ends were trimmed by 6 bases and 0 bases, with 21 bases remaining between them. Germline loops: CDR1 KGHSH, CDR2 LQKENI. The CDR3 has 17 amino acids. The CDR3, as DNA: TGTGCCAGCTCCCCATCTCCTAGTTTCTGGTCCTCCTACGAGCAGTACTTC. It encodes CASSPSPSFWSSYEQYF.

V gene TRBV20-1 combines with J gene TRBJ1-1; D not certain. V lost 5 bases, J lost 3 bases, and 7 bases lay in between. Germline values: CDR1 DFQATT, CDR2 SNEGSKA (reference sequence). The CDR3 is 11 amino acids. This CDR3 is CSAESHTEAFF. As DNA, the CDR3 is TGCAGTGCTGAGAGTCACACTGAAGCTTTCTTT.

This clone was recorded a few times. In DNA, the CDR3 is TGCGCCAGCAGCTCGGCCGGCGTTAGCACAGATACGCAGTATTTT. Its protein is CASSSAGVSTDTQYF. V and J are TRBV5-1 and TRBJ2-3, with D unclear. Trimming left V 3 bases short and J 0 bases short, with 11 bases between. The CDR3 is made up of 15 amino acids. CDR1 and CDR2 from the germline V gene are SGHRS and YFSETQ.

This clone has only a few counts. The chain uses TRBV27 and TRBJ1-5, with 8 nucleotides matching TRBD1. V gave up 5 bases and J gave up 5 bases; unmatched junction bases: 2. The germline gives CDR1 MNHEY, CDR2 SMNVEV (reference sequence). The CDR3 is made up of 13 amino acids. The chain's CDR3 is CASSHRGDQPQHF. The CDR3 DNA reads TGTGCCAGCAGTCACAGGGGGGATCAGCCCCAGCATTTT.

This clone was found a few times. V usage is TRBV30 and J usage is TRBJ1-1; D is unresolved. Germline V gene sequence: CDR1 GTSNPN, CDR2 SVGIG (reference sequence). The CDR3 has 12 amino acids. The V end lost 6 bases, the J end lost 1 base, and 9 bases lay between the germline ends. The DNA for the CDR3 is TGTGCCTGCGGACGGGAGAACACTGAAGCTTTCTTT. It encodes CACGRENTEAFF.

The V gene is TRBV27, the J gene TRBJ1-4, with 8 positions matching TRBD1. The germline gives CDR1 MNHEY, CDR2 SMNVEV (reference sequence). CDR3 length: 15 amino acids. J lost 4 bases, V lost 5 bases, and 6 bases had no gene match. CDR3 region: CASSPPGQVNEKLFF. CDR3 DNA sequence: TGTGCCAGCAGTCCCCCGGGACAGGTTAATGAAAAACTGTTTTTT.

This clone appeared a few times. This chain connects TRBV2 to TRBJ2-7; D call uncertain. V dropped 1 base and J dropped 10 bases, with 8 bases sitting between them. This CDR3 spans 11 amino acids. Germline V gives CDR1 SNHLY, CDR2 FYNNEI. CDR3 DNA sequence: TGTGCCAGCAGTGAAGTCGGACCTCAGTACTTC. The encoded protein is CASSEVGPQYF.

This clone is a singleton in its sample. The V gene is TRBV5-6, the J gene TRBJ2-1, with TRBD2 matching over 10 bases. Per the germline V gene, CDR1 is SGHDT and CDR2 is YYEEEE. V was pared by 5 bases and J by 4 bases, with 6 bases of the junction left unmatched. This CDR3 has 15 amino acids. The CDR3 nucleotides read TGTGCCAGCAGTGTCCTAGCGGGAGCGTACAATGAGCAGTTCTTC. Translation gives CASSVLAGAYNEQFF.